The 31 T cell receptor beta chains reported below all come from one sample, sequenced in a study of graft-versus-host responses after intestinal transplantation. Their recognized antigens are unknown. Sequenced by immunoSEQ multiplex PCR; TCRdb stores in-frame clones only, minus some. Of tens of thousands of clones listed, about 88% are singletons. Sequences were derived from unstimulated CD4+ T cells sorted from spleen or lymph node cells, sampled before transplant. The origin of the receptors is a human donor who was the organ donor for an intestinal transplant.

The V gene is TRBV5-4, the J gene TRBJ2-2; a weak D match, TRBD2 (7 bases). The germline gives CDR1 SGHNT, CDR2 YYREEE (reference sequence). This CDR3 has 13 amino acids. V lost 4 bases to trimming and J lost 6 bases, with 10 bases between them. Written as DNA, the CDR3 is TGTGCCAGCAGCCCGGGGGGCCCCGGGGAGCTGTTTTTT. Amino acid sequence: CASSPGGPGELFF.

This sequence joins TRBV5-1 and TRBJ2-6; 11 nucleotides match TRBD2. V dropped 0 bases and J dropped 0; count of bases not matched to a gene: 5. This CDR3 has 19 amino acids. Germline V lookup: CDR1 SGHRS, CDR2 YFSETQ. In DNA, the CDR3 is TGCGCCAGCAGCTTGGGACTAGCGGGGCTTGGCTCTGGGGCCAACGTCCTGACTTTC. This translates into CASSLGLAGLGSGANVLTF.

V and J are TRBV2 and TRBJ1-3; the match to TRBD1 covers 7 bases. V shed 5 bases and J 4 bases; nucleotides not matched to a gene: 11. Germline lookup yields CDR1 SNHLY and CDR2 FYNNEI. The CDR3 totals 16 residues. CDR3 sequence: CASSFRSVGQGNTIYF. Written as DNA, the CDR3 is TGTGCCAGCAGTTTCCGATCGGTGGGACAGGGAAACACCATATATTTT.

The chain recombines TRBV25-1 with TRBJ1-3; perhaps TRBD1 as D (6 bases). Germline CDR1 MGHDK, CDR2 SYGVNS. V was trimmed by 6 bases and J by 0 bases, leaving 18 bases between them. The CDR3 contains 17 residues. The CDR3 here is CASRPPSTGPSGNTIYF. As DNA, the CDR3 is TGTGCCAGCAGACCACCTTCTACAGGGCCCTCTGGAAACACCATATATTTT.

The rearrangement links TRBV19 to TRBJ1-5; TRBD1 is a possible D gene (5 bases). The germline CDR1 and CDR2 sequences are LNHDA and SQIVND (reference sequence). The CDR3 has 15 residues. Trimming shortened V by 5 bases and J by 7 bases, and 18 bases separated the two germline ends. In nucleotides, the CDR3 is TGTGCCAGTAGTTCGGGACCCCTAAGGGGACAGCCCCAGCATTTT. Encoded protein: CASSSGPLRGQPQHF.

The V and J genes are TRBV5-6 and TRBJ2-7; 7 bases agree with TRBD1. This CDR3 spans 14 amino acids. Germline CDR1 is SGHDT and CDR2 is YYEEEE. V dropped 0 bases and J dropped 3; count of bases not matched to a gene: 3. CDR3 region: CASSLVAGGYEQYF. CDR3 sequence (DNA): TGTGCCAGCAGCTTGGTTGCAGGGGGCTACGAGCAGTACTTC.

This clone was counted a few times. CDR3: CASSLTGGAGANVLTF. CDR3 DNA: TGTGCCAGCAGCCTGACAGGGGGCGCTGGGGCCAACGTCCTGACTTTC. The rearrangement uses TRBV5-6 and TRBJ2-6; 10 bases are shared with TRBD1. CDR3 length: 16 amino acids. Germline CDR1 reads SGHDT; CDR2 reads YYEEEE. V shed 4 bases, J shed 2 bases, and the junction held 3 bases outside the gene matches.

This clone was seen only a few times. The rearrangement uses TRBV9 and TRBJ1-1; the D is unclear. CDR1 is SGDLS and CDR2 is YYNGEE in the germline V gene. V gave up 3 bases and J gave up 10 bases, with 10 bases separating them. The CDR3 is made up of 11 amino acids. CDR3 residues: CASSGLSGAFF. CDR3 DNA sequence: TGTGCCAGCAGCGGCCTAAGTGGAGCTTTCTTT.

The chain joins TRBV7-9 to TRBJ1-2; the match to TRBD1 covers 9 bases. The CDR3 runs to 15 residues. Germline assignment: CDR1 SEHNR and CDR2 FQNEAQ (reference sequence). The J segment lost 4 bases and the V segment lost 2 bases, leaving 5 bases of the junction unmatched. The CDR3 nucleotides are TGTGCCAGCAGCTTAACAGGGGGCAAGGGCTATGGCTACACCTTC. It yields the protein CASSLTGGKGYGYTF.

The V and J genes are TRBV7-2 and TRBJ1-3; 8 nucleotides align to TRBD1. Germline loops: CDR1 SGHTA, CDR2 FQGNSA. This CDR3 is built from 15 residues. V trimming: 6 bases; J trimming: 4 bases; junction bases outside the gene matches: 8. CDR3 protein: CASRQGQGGGNTIYF. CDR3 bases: TGTGCCAGCAGGCAAGGACAGGGCGGCGGAAACACCATATATTTT. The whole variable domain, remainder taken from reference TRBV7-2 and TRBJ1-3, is GAGVSQSPSNKVTEKGKDVELRCDPISGHTALYWYRQSLGQGLEFLIYFQGNSAPDKSGLPSDRFSAERTGGSVSTLTIQRTQQEDSAVYLCASRQGQGGGNTIYFGEGSWLTVV.

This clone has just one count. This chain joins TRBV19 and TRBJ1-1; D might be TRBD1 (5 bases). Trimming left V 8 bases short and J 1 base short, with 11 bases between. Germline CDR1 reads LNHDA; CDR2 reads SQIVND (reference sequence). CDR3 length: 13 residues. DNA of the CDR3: TGTGCCAGTCGGGCCCAGGGGAACACTGAAGCTTTCTTT. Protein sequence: CASRAQGNTEAFF.

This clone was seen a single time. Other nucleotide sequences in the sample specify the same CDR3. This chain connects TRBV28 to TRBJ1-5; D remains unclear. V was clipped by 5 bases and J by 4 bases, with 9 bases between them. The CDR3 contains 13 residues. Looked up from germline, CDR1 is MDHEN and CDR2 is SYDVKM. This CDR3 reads CASSLLGNQPQHF. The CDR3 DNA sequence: TGTGCCAGCAGTCTTCTCGGTAATCAGCCCCAGCATTTT.

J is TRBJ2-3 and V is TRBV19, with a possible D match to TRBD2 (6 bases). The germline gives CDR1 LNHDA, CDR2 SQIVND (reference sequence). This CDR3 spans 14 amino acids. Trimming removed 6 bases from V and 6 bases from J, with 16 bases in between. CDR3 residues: CASSPTNGGDTQYF. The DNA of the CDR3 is TGTGCCAGTAGCCCTACAAATGGGGGGGATACGCAGTATTTT.

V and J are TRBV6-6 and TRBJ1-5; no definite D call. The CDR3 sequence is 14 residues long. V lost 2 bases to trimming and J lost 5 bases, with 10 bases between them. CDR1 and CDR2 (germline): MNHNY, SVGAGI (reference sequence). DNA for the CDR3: TGTGCCAGCAGTTACGCAGAGGCATATCAGCCCCAGCATTTT. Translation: CASSYAEAYQPQHF.

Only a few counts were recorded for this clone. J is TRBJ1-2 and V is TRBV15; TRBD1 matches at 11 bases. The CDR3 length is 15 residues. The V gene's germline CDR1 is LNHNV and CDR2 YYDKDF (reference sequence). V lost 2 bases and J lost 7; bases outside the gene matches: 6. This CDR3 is CATSRMDRGPGGYTF. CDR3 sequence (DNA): TGTGCCACCAGCAGAATGGACAGGGGGCCAGGTGGCTACACCTTC.

Here the CDR3 DNA reads TGTGCCAGCAGAGGTAAAGAGCAGTACTTC. Amino acids: CASRGKEQYF. V gene TRBV6-9 combines with J gene TRBJ2-7; D is unclear. Per germline, CDR1 MNHGY and CDR2 SVAAGI. Trimming shortened V by 6 bases and J by 7 bases, and 7 bases separated the two germline ends. CDR3 length equals 10 residues.

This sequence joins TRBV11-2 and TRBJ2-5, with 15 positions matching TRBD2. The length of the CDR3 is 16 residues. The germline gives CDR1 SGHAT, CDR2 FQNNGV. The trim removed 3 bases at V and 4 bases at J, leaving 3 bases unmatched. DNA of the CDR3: TGTGCCAGCAGCTTCGGGACTAGCGGGGGGTCAGAGACCCAGTACTTC. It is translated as CASSFGTSGGSETQYF.

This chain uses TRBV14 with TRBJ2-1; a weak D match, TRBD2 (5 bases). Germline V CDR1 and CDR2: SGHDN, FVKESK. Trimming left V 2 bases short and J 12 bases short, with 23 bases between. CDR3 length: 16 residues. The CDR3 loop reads CASSQKRELRSLAQFF. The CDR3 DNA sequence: TGTGCCAGCAGCCAAAAGAGGGAGCTCCGGAGCCTAGCGCAGTTCTTC. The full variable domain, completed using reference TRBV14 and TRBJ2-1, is EAGVTQFPSHSVIEKGQTVTLRCDPISGHDNLYWYRRVMGKEIKFLLHFVKESKQDESGMPNNRFLAERTGGTYSTLKVQPAELEDSGVYFCASSQKRELRSLAQFFGPGTRLTVL.

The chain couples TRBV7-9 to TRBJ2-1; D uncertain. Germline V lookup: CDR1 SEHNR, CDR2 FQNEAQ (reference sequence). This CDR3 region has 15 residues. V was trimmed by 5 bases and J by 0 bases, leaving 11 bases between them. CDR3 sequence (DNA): TGTGCCAGCAGCCCCGGGTTGAGCTCCTACAATGAGCAGTTCTTC. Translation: CASSPGLSSYNEQFF.

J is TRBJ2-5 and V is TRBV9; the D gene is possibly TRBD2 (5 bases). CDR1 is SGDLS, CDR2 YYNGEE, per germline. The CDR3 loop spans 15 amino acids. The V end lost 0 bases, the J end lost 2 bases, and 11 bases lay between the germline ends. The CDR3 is CASSVAPGIQETQYF. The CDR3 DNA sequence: TGTGCCAGCAGCGTAGCTCCGGGGATACAAGAGACCCAGTACTTC.

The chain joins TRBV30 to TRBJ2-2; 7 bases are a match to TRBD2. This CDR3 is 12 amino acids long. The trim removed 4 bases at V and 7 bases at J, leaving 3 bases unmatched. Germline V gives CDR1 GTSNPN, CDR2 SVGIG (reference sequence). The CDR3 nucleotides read TGTGCCTGGACGGGGGGAGGCGGGGAGCTGTTTTTT. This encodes CAWTGGGGELFF.

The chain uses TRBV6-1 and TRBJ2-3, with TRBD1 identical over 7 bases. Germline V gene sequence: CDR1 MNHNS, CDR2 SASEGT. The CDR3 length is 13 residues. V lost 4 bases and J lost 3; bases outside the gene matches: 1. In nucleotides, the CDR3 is TGTGCCAGCAGTGTGGGACAGACAGATACGCAGTATTTT. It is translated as CASSVGQTDTQYF.

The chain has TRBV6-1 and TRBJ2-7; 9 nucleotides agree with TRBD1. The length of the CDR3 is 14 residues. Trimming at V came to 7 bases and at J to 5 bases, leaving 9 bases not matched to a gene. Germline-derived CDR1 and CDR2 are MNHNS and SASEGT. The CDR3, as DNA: TGTGCCAGCATGGGACAGGGACTTATCGACGAGCAGTACTTC. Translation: CASMGQGLIDEQYF.

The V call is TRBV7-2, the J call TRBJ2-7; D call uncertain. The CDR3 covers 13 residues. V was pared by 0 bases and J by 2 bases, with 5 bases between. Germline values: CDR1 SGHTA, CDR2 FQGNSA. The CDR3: CASSLAGTYEQYF. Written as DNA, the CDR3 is TGTGCCAGCAGCTTAGCGGGCACCTACGAGCAGTACTTC. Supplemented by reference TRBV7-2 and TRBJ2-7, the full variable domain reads GAGVSQSPSNKVTEKGKDVELRCDPISGHTALYWYRQSLGQGLEFLIYFQGNSAPDKSGLPSDRFSAERTGGSVSTLTIQRTQQEDSAVYLCASSLAGTYEQYFGPGTRLTVT.

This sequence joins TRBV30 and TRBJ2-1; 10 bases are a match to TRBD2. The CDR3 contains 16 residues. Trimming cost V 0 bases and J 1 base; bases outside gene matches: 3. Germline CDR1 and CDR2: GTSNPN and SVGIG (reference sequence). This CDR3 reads CAWSVLAGRSYNEQFF. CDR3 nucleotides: TGTGCCTGGAGTGTACTAGCGGGGCGATCCTACAATGAGCAGTTCTTC.

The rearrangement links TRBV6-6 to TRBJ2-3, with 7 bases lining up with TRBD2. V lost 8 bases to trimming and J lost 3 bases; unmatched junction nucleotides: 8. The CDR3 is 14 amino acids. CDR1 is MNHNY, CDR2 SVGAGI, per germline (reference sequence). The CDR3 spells CASRRRGGTDTQYF. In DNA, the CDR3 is TGTGCCAGCCGGCGCCGGGGAGGGACAGATACGCAGTATTTT.

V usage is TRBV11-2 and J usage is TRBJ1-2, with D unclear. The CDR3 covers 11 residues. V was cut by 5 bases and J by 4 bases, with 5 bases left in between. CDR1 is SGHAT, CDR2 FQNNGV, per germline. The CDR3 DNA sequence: TGTGCCAGCAGCCCTGGCTATGGCTACACCTTC. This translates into CASSPGYGYTF.

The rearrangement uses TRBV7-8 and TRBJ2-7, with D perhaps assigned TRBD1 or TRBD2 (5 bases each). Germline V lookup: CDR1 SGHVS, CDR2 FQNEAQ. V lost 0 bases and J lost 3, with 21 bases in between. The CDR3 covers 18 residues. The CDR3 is CASSLAGVGRVGVYEQYF. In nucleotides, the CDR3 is TGTGCCAGCAGCTTAGCGGGAGTCGGCAGGGTGGGAGTCTACGAGCAGTACTTC. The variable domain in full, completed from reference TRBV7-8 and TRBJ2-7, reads GAGVSQSPRYKVAKRGQDVALRCDPISGHVSLFWYQQALGQGPEFLTYFQNEAQLDKSGLPSDRFFAERPEGSVSTLKIQRTQQEDSAVYLCASSLAGVGRVGVYEQYFGPGTRLTVT.

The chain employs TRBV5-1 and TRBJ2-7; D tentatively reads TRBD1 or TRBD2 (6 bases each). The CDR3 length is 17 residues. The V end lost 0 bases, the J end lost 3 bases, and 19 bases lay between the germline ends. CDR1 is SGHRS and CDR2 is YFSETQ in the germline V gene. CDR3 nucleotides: TGCGCCAGCAGCTTGGGGTTGGGGGCGGGAAGTCTCTACGAGCAGTACTTC. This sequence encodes CASSLGLGAGSLYEQYF.

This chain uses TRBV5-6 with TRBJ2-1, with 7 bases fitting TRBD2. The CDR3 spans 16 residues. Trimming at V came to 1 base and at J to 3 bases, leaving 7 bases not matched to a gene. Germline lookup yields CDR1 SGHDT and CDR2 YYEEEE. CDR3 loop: CASSLPRTSIYNEQFF. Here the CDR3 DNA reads TGTGCCAGCAGCTTGCCCCGGACTAGTATCTACAATGAGCAGTTCTTC.

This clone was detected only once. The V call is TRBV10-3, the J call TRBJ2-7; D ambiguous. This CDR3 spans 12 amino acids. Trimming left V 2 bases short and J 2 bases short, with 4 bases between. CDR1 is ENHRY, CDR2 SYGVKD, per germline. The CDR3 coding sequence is TGTGCCATCAGTGAGGACCCCTACGAGCAGTACTTC. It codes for CAISEDPYEQYF.